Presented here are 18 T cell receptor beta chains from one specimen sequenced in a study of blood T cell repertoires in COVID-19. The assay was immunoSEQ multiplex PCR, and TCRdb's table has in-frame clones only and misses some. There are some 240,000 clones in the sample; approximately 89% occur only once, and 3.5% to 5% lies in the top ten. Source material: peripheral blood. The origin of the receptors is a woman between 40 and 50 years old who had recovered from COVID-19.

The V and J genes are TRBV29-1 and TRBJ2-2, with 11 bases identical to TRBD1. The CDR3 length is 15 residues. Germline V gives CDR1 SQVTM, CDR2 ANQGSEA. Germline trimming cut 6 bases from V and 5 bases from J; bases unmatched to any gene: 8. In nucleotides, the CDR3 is TGCAGCGTGGGGGGACAGGGGGTGCCTACCGGGGAGCTGTTTTTT. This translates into CSVGGQGVPTGELFF.

The CDR3 loop reads CASSLGTSGRKQFF. CDR3 bases: TGTGCCAGCAGCTTAGGGACTAGCGGGAGAAAGCAGTTCTTC. V is TRBV11-2 and J is TRBJ2-1, with 13 bases aligning to TRBD2. The CDR3 spans 14 residues. Germline values: CDR1 SGHAT, CDR2 FQNNGV. The J segment lost 11 bases and the V segment lost 1 base, leaving 2 bases of the junction unmatched.

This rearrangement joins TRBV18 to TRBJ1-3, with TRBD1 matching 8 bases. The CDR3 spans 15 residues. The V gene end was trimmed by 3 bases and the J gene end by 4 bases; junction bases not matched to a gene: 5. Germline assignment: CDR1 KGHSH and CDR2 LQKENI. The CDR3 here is CASSPGTGGGNTIYF. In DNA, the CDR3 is TGTGCCAGCTCACCTGGGACAGGTGGAGGAAACACCATATATTTT.

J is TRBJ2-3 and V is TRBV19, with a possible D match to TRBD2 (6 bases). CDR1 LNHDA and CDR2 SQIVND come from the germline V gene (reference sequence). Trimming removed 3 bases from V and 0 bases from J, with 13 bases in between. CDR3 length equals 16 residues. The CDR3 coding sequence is TGTGCCAGTAGTATTTCGCTAGCGATAAGCACAGATACGCAGTATTTT. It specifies CASSISLAISTDTQYF.

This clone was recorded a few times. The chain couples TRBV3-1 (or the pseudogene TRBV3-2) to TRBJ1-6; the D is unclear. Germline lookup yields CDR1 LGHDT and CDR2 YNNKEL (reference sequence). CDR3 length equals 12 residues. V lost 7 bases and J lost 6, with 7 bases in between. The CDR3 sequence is CASMTTNSPLHF. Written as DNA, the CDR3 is TGTGCCAGCATGACAACTAATTCACCCCTCCACTTT.

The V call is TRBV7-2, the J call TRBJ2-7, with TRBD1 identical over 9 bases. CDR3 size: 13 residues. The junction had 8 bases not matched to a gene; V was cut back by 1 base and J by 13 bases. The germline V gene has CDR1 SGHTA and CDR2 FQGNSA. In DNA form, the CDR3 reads TGTGCCAGCAGCTTAGATCCCGGGACAGGGTTATACGTC. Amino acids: CASSLDPGTGLYV.

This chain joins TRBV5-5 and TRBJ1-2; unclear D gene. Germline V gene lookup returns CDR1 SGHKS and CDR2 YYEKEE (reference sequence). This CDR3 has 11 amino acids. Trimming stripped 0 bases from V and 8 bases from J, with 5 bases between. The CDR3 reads CASSLDRGYTF. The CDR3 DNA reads TGTGCCAGCAGCTTGGATCGGGGCTACACCTTC.

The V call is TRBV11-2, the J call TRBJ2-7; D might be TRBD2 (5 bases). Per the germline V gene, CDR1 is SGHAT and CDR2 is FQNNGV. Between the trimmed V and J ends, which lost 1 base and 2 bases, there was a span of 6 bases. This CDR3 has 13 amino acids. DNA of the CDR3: TGTGCCAGCAGCTTAGCGACTACCTACGAGCAGTACGTC. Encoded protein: CASSLATTYEQYV.

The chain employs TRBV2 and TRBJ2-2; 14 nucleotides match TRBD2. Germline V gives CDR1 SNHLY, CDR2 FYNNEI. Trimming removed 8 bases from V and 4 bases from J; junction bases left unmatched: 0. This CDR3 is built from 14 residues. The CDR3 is CASGLAGGTGELFF. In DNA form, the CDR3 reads TGTGCCAGCGGACTAGCGGGGGGCACCGGGGAGCTGTTTTTT.

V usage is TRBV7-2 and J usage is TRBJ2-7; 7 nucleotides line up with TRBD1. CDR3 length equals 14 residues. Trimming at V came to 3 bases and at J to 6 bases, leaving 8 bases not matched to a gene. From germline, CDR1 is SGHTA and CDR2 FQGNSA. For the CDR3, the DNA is TGTGCCAGCAGCTTGAGACAGGGTGGCGGCGAGCAGTACTTC. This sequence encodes CASSLRQGGGEQYF.

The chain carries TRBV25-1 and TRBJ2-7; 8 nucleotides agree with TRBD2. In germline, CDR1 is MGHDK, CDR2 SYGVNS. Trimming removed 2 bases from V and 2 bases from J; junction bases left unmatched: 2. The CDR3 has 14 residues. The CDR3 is CASSEIGGAYEQYF. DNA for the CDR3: TGTGCCAGCAGTGAAATCGGGGGGGCCTACGAGCAGTACTTC.

The CDR3 DNA reads as TGTGCCAGCAGCTTCGCTGACGGGAACAATGAGCAGTTCTTC. Amino acids: CASSFADGNNEQFF. The rearrangement links TRBV11-2 to TRBJ2-1; the D gene is possibly TRBD2 (5 bases). Trimming cost V 3 bases and J 5 bases, with 11 bases left between them. The CDR3 has 14 amino acids. The germline V gene has CDR1 SGHAT and CDR2 FQNNGV.

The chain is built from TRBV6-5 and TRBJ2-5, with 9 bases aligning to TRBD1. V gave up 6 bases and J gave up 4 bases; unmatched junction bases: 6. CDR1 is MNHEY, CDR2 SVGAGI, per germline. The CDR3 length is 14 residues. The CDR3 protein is CASRTTGGVETQYF. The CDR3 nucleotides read TGTGCCAGCAGGACCACAGGGGGCGTAGAGACCCAGTACTTC.

CDR3 sequence (DNA): TGTGCCAGCAGCTCAAGCCCGACGGGAAGTCTTGCCCAGCATTTT. This sequence encodes CASSSSPTGSLAQHF. V gene TRBV7-2 combines with J gene TRBJ1-5; D is undetermined. The CDR3 extends over 15 amino acids. Trimming pared 4 bases from V and 11 bases from J, leaving 21 bases between. Germline CDR1 reads SGHTA; CDR2 reads FQGNSA.

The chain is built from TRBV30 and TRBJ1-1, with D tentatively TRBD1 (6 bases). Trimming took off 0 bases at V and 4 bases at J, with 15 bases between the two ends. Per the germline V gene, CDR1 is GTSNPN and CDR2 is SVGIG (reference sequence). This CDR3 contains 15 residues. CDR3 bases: TGTGCCTGGAGTGTAACCACAGGGTGGGTCACTGAAGCTTTCTTT. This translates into CAWSVTTGWVTEAFF.

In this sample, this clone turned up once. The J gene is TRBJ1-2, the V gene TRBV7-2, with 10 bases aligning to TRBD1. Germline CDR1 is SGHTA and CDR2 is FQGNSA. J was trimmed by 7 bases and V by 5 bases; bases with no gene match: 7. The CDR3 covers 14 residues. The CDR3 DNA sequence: TGTGCCAGCAGCCCCCCGGGACAGGGGTTTGGCTACACCTTC. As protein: CASSPPGQGFGYTF.

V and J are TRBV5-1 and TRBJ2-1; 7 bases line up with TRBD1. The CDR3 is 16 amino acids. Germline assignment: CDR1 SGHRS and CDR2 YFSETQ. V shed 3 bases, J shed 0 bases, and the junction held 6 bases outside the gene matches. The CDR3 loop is CASSYSRDSSYNEQFF. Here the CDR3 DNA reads TGCGCCAGCAGCTACTCCCGGGACAGCTCCTACAATGAGCAGTTCTTC.

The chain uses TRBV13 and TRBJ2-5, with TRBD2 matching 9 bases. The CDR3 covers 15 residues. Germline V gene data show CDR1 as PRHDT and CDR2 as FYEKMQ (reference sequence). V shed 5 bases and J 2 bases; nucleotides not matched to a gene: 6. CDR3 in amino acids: CASSTSGGPQETQYF. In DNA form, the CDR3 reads TGTGCCAGCAGCACAAGCGGGGGGCCGCAAGAGACCCAGTACTTC.